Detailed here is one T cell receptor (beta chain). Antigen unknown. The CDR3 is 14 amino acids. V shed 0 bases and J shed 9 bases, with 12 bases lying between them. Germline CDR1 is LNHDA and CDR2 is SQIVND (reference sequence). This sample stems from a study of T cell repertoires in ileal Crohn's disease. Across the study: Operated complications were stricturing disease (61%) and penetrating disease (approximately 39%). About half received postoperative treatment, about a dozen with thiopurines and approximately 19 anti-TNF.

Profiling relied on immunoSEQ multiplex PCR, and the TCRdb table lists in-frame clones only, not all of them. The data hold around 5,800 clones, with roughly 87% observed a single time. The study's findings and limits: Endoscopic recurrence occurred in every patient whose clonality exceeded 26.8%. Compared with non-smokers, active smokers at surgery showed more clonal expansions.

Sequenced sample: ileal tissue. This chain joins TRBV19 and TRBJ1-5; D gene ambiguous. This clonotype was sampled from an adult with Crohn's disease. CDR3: CASSIDVGSRPQHF. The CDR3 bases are TGTGCCAGTAGTATAGATGTGGGCTCGAGGCCCCAGCATTTT.